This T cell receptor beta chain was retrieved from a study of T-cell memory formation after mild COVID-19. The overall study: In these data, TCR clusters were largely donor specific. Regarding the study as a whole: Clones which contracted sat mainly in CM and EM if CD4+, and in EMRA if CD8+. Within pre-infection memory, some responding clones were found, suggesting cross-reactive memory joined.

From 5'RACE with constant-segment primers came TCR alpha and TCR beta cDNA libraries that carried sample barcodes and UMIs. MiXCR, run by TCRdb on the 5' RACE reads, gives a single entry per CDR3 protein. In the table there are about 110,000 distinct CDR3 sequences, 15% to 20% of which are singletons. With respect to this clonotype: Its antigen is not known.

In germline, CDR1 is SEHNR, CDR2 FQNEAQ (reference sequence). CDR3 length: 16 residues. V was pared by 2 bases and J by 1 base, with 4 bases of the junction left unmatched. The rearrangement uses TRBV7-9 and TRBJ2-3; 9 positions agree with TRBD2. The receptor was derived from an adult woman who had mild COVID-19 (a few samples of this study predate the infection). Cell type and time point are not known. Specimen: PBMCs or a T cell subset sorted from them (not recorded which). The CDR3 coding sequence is TGTGCCAGCAGCTTATTGCCTAGCGGGGGCACAGATACGCAGTATTTT. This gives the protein CASSLLPSGGTDTQYF.